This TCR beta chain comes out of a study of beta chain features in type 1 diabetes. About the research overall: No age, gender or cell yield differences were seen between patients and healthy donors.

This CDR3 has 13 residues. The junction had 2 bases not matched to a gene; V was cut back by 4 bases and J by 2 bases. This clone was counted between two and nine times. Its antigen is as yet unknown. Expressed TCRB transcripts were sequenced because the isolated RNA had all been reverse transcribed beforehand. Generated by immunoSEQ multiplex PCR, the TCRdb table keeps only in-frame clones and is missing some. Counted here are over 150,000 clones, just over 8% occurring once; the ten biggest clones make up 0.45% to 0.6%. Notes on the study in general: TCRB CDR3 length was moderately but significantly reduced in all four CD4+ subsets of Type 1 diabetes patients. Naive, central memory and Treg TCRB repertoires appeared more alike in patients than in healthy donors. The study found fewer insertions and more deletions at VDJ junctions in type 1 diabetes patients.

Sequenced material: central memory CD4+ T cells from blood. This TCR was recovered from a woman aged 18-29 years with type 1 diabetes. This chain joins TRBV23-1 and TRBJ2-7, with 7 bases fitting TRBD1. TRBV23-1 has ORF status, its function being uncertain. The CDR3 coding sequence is TGCGCCAGCAGTCCACAGGGGCCCTACGAGCAGTACTTC. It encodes CASSPQGPYEQYF.